This TCR beta chain was retrieved from a study of blood T cell repertoires in COVID-19. Study-level background: Donors in the United States, Italy and Spain gave samples during acute or convalescent COVID-19. The cDNA or gDNA used as material had been derived from T cells, B-cell-depleted T cells, or PBMCs.

This CDR3 contains 13 residues. Germline CDR1 reads SNHLY; CDR2 reads FYNNEI. Losses at the gene ends were 7 bases for V and 2 bases for J; bases not matched to a gene: 5. This clone has more than one count but fewer than ten. The participants were between about 18 and 90 years old and came from 20 to 30 US areas. Original analysis: Amplification of reference gene primers provided the estimated nucleated cell counts. Clones were read by immunoSEQ multiplex PCR, and TCRdb kept only the in-frame ones, dropping some. V and J calls and clone size are those listed in that table; D and trimming were worked out from the DNA. The table has around 150,000 clones, 84% seen once.

The source material was PBMCs or T cells enriched from blood (not recorded which). The chain recombines TRBV2 with TRBJ2-7, with TRBD2 identical over 7 bases. The sequence derives from a woman aged 50 to 60 with acute COVID-19. The CDR3 DNA follows: TGTGCCAGCAAGGCTAGCGGCCCCTACGAGCAGTACTTC. Its protein is CASKASGPYEQYF.